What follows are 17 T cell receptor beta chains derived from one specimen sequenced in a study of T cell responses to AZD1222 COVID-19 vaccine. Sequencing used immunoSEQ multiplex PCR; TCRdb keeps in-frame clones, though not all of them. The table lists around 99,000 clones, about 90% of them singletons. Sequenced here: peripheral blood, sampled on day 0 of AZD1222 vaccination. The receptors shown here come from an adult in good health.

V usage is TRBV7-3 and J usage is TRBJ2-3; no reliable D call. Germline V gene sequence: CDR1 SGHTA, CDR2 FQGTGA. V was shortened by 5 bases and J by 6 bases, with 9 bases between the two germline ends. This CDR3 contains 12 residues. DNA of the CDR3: TGTGCCAGCAGCCCGACGTCCGATACGCAGTATTTT. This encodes CASSPTSDTQYF.

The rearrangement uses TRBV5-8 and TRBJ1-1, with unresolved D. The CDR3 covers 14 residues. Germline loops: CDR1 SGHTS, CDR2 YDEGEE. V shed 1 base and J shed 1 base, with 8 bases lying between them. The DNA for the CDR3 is TGTGCCAGCAGCTTGTTACTTTCGAACACTGAAGCTTTCTTT. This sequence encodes CASSLLLSNTEAFF.

The CDR3 DNA reads TGTGCCAGCAGTTTAGAGACTAGCGGGAGTTCCTACAATGAGCAGTTCTTC. It encodes CASSLETSGSSYNEQFF. The genes are TRBV28 and TRBJ2-1; 12 bases are a match to TRBD2. CDR1 is MDHEN, CDR2 SYDVKM, per germline. This CDR3 contains 17 residues. J gave up 1 base and V 2 bases, and 3 bases lay outside the gene matches.

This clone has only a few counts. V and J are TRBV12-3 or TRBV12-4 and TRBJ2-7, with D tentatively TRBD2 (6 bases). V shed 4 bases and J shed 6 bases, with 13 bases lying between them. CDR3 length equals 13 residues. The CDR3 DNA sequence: TGTGCCAGCAGTTCCCGGCAGGGAGGCGAGCAGTACTTC. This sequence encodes CASSSRQGGEQYF.

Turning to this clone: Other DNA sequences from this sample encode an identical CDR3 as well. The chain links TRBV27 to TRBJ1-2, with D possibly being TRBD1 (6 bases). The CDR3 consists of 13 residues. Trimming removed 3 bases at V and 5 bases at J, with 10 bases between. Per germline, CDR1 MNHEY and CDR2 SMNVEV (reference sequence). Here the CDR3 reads CASSFRGGYGYTF. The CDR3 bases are TGTGCCAGCAGTTTCCGAGGGGGATATGGCTACACCTTC.

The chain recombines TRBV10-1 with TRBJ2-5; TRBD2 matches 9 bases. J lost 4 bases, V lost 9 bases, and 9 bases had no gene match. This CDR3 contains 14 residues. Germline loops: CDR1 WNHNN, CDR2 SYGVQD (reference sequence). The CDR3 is CASFLAGNGETQYF. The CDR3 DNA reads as TGCGCCAGTTTTCTAGCGGGAAACGGAGAGACCCAGTACTTC.

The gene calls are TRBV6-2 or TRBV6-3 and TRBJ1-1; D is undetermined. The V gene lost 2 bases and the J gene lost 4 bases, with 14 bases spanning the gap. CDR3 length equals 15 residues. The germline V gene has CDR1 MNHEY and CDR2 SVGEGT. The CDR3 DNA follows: TGTGCCAGCAGTTACGTCCGGGGTTTAGGCACTGAAGCTTTCTTT. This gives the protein CASSYVRGLGTEAFF.

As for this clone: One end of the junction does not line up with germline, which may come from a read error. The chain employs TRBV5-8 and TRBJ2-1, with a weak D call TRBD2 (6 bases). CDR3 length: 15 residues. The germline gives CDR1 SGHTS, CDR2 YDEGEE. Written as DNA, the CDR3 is TGTGCCAGCAGCTTGGCGGGAGTTTCGGACAACGAGCAGTTCTTC. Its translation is CASSLAGVSDNEQFF.

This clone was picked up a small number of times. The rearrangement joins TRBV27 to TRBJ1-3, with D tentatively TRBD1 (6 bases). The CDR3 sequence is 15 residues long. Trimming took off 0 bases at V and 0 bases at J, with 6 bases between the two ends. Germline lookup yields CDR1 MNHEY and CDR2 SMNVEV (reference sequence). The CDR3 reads CASSLSGGSGNTIYF. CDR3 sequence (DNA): TGTGCCAGCAGTTTATCAGGGGGCTCTGGAAACACCATATATTTT.

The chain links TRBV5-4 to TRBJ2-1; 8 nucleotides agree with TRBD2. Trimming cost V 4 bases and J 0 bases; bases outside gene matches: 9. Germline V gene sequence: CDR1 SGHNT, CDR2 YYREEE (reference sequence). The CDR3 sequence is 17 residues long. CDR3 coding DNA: TGTGCCAGCAGCCCGATAACTAGCGGTCGCTCCTACAATGAGCAGTTCTTC. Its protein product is CASSPITSGRSYNEQFF.

The CDR3 is CASRIPDATYEQYF. The CDR3 coding sequence is TGTGCCAGCAGGATACCAGACGCCACCTACGAGCAGTACTTC. The chain joins TRBV7-2 to TRBJ2-7; D unclear. The germline V and J ends were trimmed by 6 bases and 2 bases, with 14 bases remaining between them. There are 14 residues in the CDR3. Germline CDR1 reads SGHTA; CDR2 reads FQGNSA.

The CDR3: CATSRAGLAGATDTQYF. CDR3 bases: TGTGCCACCAGCAGAGCCGGACTAGCGGGCGCCACAGATACGCAGTATTTT. The chain employs TRBV15 and TRBJ2-3; 11 bases fit TRBD2. Germline V gene lookup returns CDR1 LNHNV and CDR2 YYDKDF (reference sequence). Trimming removed 1 base from V and 2 bases from J; junction bases left unmatched: 5. The CDR3 spans 17 residues.

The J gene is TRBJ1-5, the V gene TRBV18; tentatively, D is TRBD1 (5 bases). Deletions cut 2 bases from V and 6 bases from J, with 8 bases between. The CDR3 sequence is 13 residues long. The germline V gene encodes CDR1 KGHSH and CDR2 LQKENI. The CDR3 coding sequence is TGTGCCAGCTCACCAGAGGGACCTCAGCCCCAGCATTTT. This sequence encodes CASSPEGPQPQHF. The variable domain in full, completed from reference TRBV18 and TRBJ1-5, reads NAGVMQNPRHLVRRRGQEARLRCSPMKGHSHVYWYRQLPEEGLKFMVYLQKENIIDESGMPKERFSAEFPKEGPSILRIQQVVRGDSAAYFCASSPEGPQPQHFGDGTRLSIL.

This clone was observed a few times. CDR3 bases: TGCGCCAGCAGCCTAGGATTAGGGACTAGCGGGAGTCACACCGGGGAGCTGTTTTTT. It translates to CASSLGLGTSGSHTGELFF. This sequence joins TRBV4-1 and TRBJ2-2, with 14 bases that match TRBD2. Trimming at V came to 4 bases and at J to 3 bases, leaving 10 bases not matched to a gene. Germline V gene data show CDR1 as MGHRA and CDR2 as YSYEKL. CDR3 size: 19 residues.

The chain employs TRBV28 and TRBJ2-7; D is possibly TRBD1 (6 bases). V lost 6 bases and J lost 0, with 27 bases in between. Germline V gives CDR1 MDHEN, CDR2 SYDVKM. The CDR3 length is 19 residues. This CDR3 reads CASSLGTRWPSLSSYEQYF. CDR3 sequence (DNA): TGTGCCAGCAGCCTAGGGACACGGTGGCCGTCCTTAAGCTCCTACGAGCAGTACTTC. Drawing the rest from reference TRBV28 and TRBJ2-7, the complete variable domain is DVKVTQSSRYLVKRTGEKVFLECVQDMDHENMFWYRQDPGLGLRLIYFSYDVKMKEKGDIPEGYSVSREKKERFSLILESASTNQTSMYLCASSLGTRWPSLSSYEQYFGPGTRLTVT.

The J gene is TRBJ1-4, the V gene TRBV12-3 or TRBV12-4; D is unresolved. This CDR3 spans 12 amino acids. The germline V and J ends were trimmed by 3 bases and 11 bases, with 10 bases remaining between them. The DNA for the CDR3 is TGTGCCAGCAGTTTTAGTCTGTACAAACTGTTTTTT. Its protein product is CASSFSLYKLFF.

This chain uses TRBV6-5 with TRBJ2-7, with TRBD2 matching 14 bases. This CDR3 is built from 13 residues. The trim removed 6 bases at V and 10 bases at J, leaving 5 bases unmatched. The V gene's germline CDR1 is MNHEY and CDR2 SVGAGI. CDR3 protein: CASRPGLAGAQYF. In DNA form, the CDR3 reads TGTGCCAGCAGGCCGGGACTAGCGGGGGCCCAGTACTTC.